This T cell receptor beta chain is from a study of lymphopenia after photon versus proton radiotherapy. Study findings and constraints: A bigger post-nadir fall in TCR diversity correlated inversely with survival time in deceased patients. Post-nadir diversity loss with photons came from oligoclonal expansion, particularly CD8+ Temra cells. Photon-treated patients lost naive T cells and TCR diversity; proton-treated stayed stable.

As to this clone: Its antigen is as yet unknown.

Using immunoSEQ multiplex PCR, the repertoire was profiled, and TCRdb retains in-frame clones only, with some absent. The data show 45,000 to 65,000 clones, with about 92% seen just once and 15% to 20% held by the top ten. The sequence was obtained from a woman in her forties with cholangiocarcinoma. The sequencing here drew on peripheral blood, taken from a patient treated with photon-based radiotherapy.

The CDR3 nucleotides are TGTGCCTGGAGTGTTCGTAGCCGGAATCAGCCCCAGCATTTT. It specifies CAWSVRSRNQPQHF. V gene TRBV30 combines with J gene TRBJ1-5; D is undetermined. The CDR3 consists of 14 residues. V lost 0 bases to trimming and J lost 4 bases, with 10 bases between them. CDR1 is GTSNPN and CDR2 is SVGIG in the germline V gene (reference sequence).